The present TCR beta chain was sequenced within a study of memory CD4+ T cells and cytomegalovirus serostatus. Study-wide points: CMV serostatus prediction reached median AUC approximately 0.95, or 0.91 with US-trained model.

Measured with immunoSEQ multiplex PCR; TCRdb has only the in-frame clones, and not every one. The table has 50,000 to 65,000 clones, over 60% seen once. From germline, CDR1 is MNHNY and CDR2 SVGAGI (reference sequence). There are 13 residues in the CDR3. Trimming pared 5 bases from V and 3 bases from J, leaving 10 bases between. Note on this clone: What it binds is not known.

Single viable CD3+CD4+CD8-CD45RO+ cells were sorted as the memory CD4+ T cells. CMV serostatus came from serum IgG against pp150, pp28, p38, p52. Positive selection with CD4 microbeads enriched total CD4+ T cells. The sequenced sample was memory CD4+ T cells from blood. The source is an adult in good health and CMV-seropositive. The gene calls are TRBV6-6 and TRBJ1-2; D perhaps matches TRBD1 (6 bases). The CDR3 sequence: CASSQQGYYGYTF. The CDR3 coding sequence is TGTGCCAGCAGTCAACAGGGATACTATGGCTACACCTTC.